The 8 T cell receptor beta chains presented below share a single source sample, sequenced in a study of shared clonotypes between healthy human individuals. Positively selected for CCR7, the CD45RO-negative cells used as naive CD8 cells excluded terminally differentiated effector memory CD45RA+ cells. The assay was immunoSEQ multiplex PCR, and TCRdb's table has in-frame clones only and misses some. The repertoire holds approximately 2,000,000 clones, just under 95% seen once, with approximately 1.7% in the top ten. The sample consisted of naive CD8+ T cells from PBMCs. The receptors come from a man aged 18 to 29 in good health. Some clones in this sample may be carry-over from other donors' samples.

This rearrangement joins TRBV28 to TRBJ1-1; possibly TRBD1 for D (6 bases). The CDR3 is 19 residues long. Trimming took off 2 bases at V and 1 base at J, with 23 bases between the two ends. CDR1 and CDR2 (germline): MDHEN, SYDVKM. Written as DNA, the CDR3 is TGTGCCAGCAGTTTACTACAGGGTATCACTGGGGAAAAGAACACTGAAGCTTTCTTT. Protein sequence: CASSLLQGITGEKNTEAFF.

With regard to this clone: Other DNA sequences from this sample encode an identical CDR3 as well. The chain combines TRBV7-9 with TRBJ1-5; D may be TRBD1 (6 bases). CDR1 is SEHNR, CDR2 FQNEAQ, per germline (reference sequence). Trimming pared 5 bases from V and 4 bases from J, leaving 6 bases between. There are 12 residues in the CDR3. The CDR3, as DNA: TGTGCCAGCAGCCAGGGGAATCAGCCCCAGCATTTT. Its protein product is CASSQGNQPQHF. The complete variable domain, with remaining parts taken from reference TRBV7-9 and TRBJ1-5, reads DTGVSQNPRHKITKRGQNVTFRCDPISEHNRLYWYRQTLGQGPEFLTYFQNEAQLEKSRLLSDRFSAERPKGSFSTLEIQRTEQGDSAMYLCASSQGNQPQHFGDGTRLSIL.

The chain recombines TRBV13 with TRBJ2-1, with a possible D match to TRBD2 (6 bases). Trimming stripped 5 bases from V and 2 bases from J, with 16 bases between. Germline assignment: CDR1 PRHDT and CDR2 FYEKMQ (reference sequence). This CDR3 contains 16 residues. For the CDR3, the DNA is TGTGCCAGCAGCCTAAGAAGCGGGTCAGCCTACAATGAGCAGTTCTTC. Its translation: CASSLRSGSAYNEQFF.

The V gene is TRBV7-9, the J gene TRBJ2-3; D is unclear. V lost 8 bases, J lost 6 bases, and 21 bases lay in between. The CDR3 contains 15 residues. Germline loops: CDR1 SEHNR, CDR2 FQNEAQ (reference sequence). In DNA, the CDR3 is TGTGCCAGCTGCCCATGGAATAGCCCCCCGGATACGCAGTATTTT. Its protein is CASCPWNSPPDTQYF.

The rearrangement links TRBV9 to TRBJ2-7, with D hard to call. V was pared by 3 bases and J by 0 bases, with 7 bases between. The germline V gene has CDR1 SGDLS and CDR2 YYNGEE. The CDR3 covers 13 residues. The chain's CDR3 is CASSGQLSYEQYF. The CDR3, as DNA: TGTGCCAGCAGCGGACAACTCTCCTACGAGCAGTACTTC. Full variable domain (outside the CDR3, taken from reference TRBV9 and TRBJ2-7): DSGVTQTPKHLITATGQRVTLRCSPRSGDLSVYWYQQSLDQGLQFLIQYYNGEERAKGNILERFSAQQFPDLHSELNLSSLELGDSALYFCASSGQLSYEQYFGPGTRLTVT.

The V and J genes are TRBV25-1 and TRBJ1-1, with TRBD1 matching over 7 bases. Germline V CDR1 and CDR2: MGHDK, SYGVNS. The CDR3 is 14 residues long. The J segment lost 3 bases and the V segment lost 6 bases, leaving 7 bases of the junction unmatched. The CDR3, as DNA: TGTGCCAGCAGGAGGGAGGGGGCCGACACTGAAGCTTTCTTT. Protein product: CASRREGADTEAFF.

The rearrangement uses TRBV27 and TRBJ1-5, with D perhaps TRBD1 (6 bases). Trimming removed 2 bases from V and 8 bases from J, with 16 bases in between. Germline CDR1 is MNHEY and CDR2 is SMNVEV (reference sequence). The CDR3 loop spans 15 amino acids. The CDR3 DNA sequence: TGTGCCAGCAGTTTAACGGGGGCCCGTCGTGAGCCCCAGCATTTT. This gives the protein CASSLTGARREPQHF.

Comments on this clone: Distinct nucleotide sequences in the sample also encode this CDR3. V is TRBV27 and J is TRBJ1-5; 8 bases agree with TRBD1. J gave up 7 bases and V 2 bases, and 4 bases lay outside the gene matches. The CDR3 spans 14 residues. Germline V CDR1 and CDR2: MNHEY, SMNVEV (reference sequence). For the CDR3, the DNA is TGTGCCAGCAGTTTACGGGCAGGGGGCCAGCCCCAGCATTTT. Amino acid sequence: CASSLRAGGQPQHF.